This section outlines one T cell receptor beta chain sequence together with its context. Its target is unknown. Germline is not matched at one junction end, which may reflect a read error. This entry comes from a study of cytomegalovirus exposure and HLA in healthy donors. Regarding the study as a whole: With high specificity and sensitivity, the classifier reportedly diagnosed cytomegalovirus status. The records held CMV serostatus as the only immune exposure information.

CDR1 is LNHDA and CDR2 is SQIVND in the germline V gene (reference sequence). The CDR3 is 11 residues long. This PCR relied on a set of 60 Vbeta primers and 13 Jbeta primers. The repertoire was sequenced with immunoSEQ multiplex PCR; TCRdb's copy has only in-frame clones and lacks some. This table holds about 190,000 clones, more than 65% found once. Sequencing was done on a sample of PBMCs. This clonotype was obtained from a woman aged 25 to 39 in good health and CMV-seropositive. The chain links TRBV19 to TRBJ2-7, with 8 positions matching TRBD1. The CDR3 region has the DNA TGTGCCAGCAGTACAGGGGGCGAGCAGTACTTC. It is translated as CASSTGGEQYF.